One and the same sample provided the 8 T cell receptor beta chains below, sequenced in a study of shared clonotypes between healthy human individuals. Measured with immunoSEQ multiplex PCR; TCRdb has only the in-frame clones, and not every one. The sample consists of 2 million to 2.5 million clones, 90% to 96% of them appearing once. The source material was naive CD4+ T cells sorted from blood. Described subset: CD45RA+ positively selected. The source of these receptors is a man between 18 and 35 years old in good health.

The chain couples TRBV2 to TRBJ1-5; D gene uncertain. The ends were cut back, 8 bases at V and 3 bases at J, with 11 bases in the middle. The germline CDR1 and CDR2 sequences are SNHLY and FYNNEI. The length of the CDR3 is 13 residues. The CDR3 protein is CASRIGPNQPQHF. The CDR3 DNA reads as TGTGCCAGCCGGATTGGGCCCAATCAGCCCCAGCATTTT.

To note about this clone: Other DNA sequences in this specimen translate into the identical CDR3. The chain recombines TRBV30 with TRBJ1-1; D is unclear. V was clipped by 3 bases and J by 0 bases, with 2 bases between them. CDR1 and CDR2 from the germline V gene are GTSNPN and SVGIG (reference sequence). This CDR3 comprises 11 residues. In DNA form, the CDR3 reads TGTGCCTGGAGCTTGAACACTGAAGCTTTCTTT. Protein sequence: CAWSLNTEAFF.

As for this clone: Other DNA sequences in this sample translate to the same CDR3. The chain couples TRBV2 to TRBJ2-1, with D unclear. Germline values: CDR1 SNHLY, CDR2 FYNNEI. There are 11 residues in the CDR3. Trimming shortened V by 2 bases and J by 8 bases, and 4 bases separated the two germline ends. In DNA, the CDR3 is TGTGCCAGCAGTGAATGGGATGAGCAGTTCTTC. Protein: CASSEWDEQFF.

The chain couples TRBV4-1 to TRBJ2-3; D gene uncertain. The CDR3 has 15 amino acids. The V end lost 6 bases, the J end lost 1 base, and 14 bases lay between the germline ends. From germline, CDR1 is MGHRA and CDR2 YSYEKL. CDR3 sequence: CASRPRWLGTDTQYF. CDR3 sequence (DNA): TGCGCCAGCAGGCCTCGGTGGTTGGGCACAGATACGCAGTATTTT.

This chain links TRBV29-1 with TRBJ2-7; D not resolved. The CDR3 has 11 amino acids. V lost 7 bases and J 5 bases, leaving 12 bases between the germline ends. Germline values: CDR1 SQVTM, CDR2 ANQGSEA. The DNA for the CDR3 is TGCAGCGCACCTGGGTCCCACGAGCAGTACTTC. This gives the protein CSAPGSHEQYF.

CDR3 sequence: CAIKGSPAYEQYF. CDR3 sequence (DNA): TGTGCCATTAAGGGGTCCCCAGCCTACGAGCAGTACTTC. This chain links TRBV10-3 with TRBJ2-7, with D possibly being TRBD1 (5 bases). Per germline, CDR1 ENHRY and CDR2 SYGVKD. Trimming took off 9 bases at V and 2 bases at J, with 14 bases between the two ends. CDR3 size: 13 residues.

This chain joins TRBV7-2 and TRBJ1-1; 8 nucleotides match TRBD1. CDR3 length: 16 amino acids. V was clipped by 6 bases and J by 1 base; unmatched bases: 10. Germline assignment: CDR1 SGHTA and CDR2 FQGNSA. CDR3 protein: CASRPPRTGRNTEAFF. In nucleotides, the CDR3 is TGTGCCAGCAGGCCACCGCGGACAGGGAGGAACACTGAAGCTTTCTTT.

The V gene is TRBV5-1, the J gene TRBJ2-7; D unclear. In germline, CDR1 is SGHRS, CDR2 YFSETQ. Trimming removed 7 bases at V and 6 bases at J, with 23 bases between. The CDR3 is 15 residues long. The CDR3 DNA is TGCGCCAGCTCCCCCTCGAAGGTAGGGTCTGGCGAGCAGTACTTC. Translation: CASSPSKVGSGEQYF.